The 3 T cell receptor beta chains in this list originate from one sample, sequenced in a study of response to subunit inactivated influenza vaccine (dated by TCRdb to between 2017 and 2018). Library construction relied on RT-PCR. Sequenced using an Illumina HiSeq 2500. Using fastp trimming at Q25 and MiXCR clonotype assembly, TCRdb reanalyzed the public sequencing data and kept in-frame beta chains. Rows merge per CDR3 protein into single entries with the most common DNA and genes. The sample profile shows 650,000 to 850,000 distinct CDR3 sequences; about 15% of them were found once. Of the sample, around 7% falls within the top ten clones. Sequenced here: PBMCs from blood, sampled around 15 days before vaccination. These TCRs come from a man aged 45-65 years who received an inactivated influenza vaccine. Donor details come from another sample of the same person, matched by shared clones.

This clonotype was counted between two and nine times. The gene calls are TRBV19 and TRBJ1-2; D call uncertain. Between the trimmed V and J ends, which lost 5 bases and 9 bases, there was a span of 16 bases. CDR1 is LNHDA and CDR2 is SQIVND in the germline V gene (reference sequence). This CDR3 contains 13 residues. Here the CDR3 DNA reads TGTGCCAGTAGTCTGGGCGGCGCCGTAAGCTACACCTTC. Translation: CASSLGGAVSYTF.

This clonotype was seen more than once but under ten times. The CDR3 is CASSLSFGRTYEQYF. CDR3 nucleotides: TGTGCCAGCAGTTTATCATTCGGGAGGACCTACGAGCAGTACTTC. The genes are TRBV27 and TRBJ2-7, with 7 bases aligning to TRBD2. CDR3 length: 15 residues. CDR1 MNHEY and CDR2 SMNVEV come from the germline V gene (reference sequence). With 0 bases clipped from V and 2 bases from J, the junction kept 4 bases outside the gene matches.

This clonotype showed up many times. This chain joins TRBV4-1 and TRBJ2-2; D is perhaps TRBD1 (7 bases). CDR3 length equals 20 residues. The V end was cut by 1 base, the J end by 6 bases, with 27 bases between. Germline V gene sequence: CDR1 MGHRA, CDR2 YSYEKL. CDR3 in amino acids: CASSQVEFIVGRGRSGELFF. Written as DNA, the CDR3 is TGCGCCAGCAGCCAAGTTGAATTTATTGTGGGCAGGGGGAGGTCCGGGGAGCTGTTTTTT.